These T cell receptor beta chains were read from a single sample in a study of CD8+ T cells in alopecia areata. Clones were read by immunoSEQ multiplex PCR, and TCRdb kept only the in-frame ones, dropping some. In the table there are 150,000 or so clones, roughly 60% of which are singletons. The sample was CD4+ T cells sorted from blood, taken at approximately week 56, from a patient treated with tofacitinib. The receptors stem from a human donor with alopecia areata. CDR3s include the opening cysteine and the closing phenylalanine or tryptophan. The order of the fields is V gene, clone size, D gene, J gene, CDR3 protein, CDR3 DNA. D genes are given only for firm matches. The size of a clone is reported for some rows only, either as once, few or many, or as a class for expanded clones.

V gene: TRBV15
clone size: -
D gene: -
J gene: TRBJ1-5
CDR3 protein: CATSRDRGVRQPQHF
CDR3 DNA: TGTGCCACCAGCAGAGATCGGGGGGTGAGGCAGCCCCAGCATTTT

V gene: TRBV2
clone size: -
D gene: -
J gene: TRBJ2-3
CDR3 protein: CASKVLTDTQYF
CDR3 DNA: TGTGCCAGCAAAGTCCTCACAGATACGCAGTATTTT

V gene: TRBV18
clone size: -
D gene: -
J gene: TRBJ2-5
CDR3 protein: CASSPRLGQETQYF
CDR3 DNA: TGTGCCAGCTCACCACGCCTGGGCCAAGAGACCCAGTACTTC

V gene: TRBV29-1
clone size: -
D gene: -
J gene: TRBJ1-1
CDR3 protein: CSVRGLRDTEAFF
CDR3 DNA: TGCAGCGTTCGGGGACTCAGGGACACTGAAGCTTTCTTT

V gene: TRBV5-1
clone size: -
D gene: TRBD1
J gene: TRBJ2-7
CDR3 protein: CASSFQGAYEQYF
CDR3 DNA: TGCGCCAGCAGCTTCCAGGGGGCCTACGAGCAGTACTTC

V gene: TRBV30
clone size: -
D gene: -
J gene: TRBJ2-7
CDR3 protein: CAWKGGQPSYEQYF
CDR3 DNA: TGTGCCTGGAAAGGCGGACAGCCGTCCTACGAGCAGTACTTC

V gene: TRBV7-9
clone size: -
D gene: -
J gene: TRBJ2-3
CDR3 protein: CASSPVSTDTQYF
CDR3 DNA: TGTGCCAGCAGCCCGGTGAGCACAGATACGCAGTATTTT

V gene: TRBV27
clone size: -
D gene: -
J gene: TRBJ2-5
CDR3 protein: CASSLSRVETQYF
CDR3 DNA: TGTGCCAGCAGTTTATCACGCGTGGAGACCCAGTACTTC

V gene: TRBV9
clone size: few
D gene: -
J gene: TRBJ1-1
CDR3 protein: CASSVVEGAEAFF
CDR3 DNA: TGTGCCAGCAGCGTAGTCGAGGGCGCTGAAGCTTTCTTT

V gene: TRBV5-1
clone size: few
D gene: TRBD2
J gene: TRBJ2-3
CDR3 protein: CASSAGTSGGFRDTQYF
CDR3 DNA: TGCGCCAGCAGCGCTGGGACTAGCGGGGGGTTTCGAGATACGCAGTATTTT

V gene: TRBV6-1
clone size: once
D gene: -
J gene: TRBJ1-1
CDR3 protein: CASSVRADTEAFF
CDR3 DNA: TGTGCCAGCAGTGTGAGGGCGGACACTGAAGCTTTCTTT

V gene: TRBV6-5
clone size: -
D gene: -
J gene: TRBJ1-3
CDR3 protein: CASNPLKDGNTIYF
CDR3 DNA: TGTGCCAGCAATCCCCTCAAAGATGGAAACACCATATATTTT

V gene: TRBV30
clone size: -
D gene: -
J gene: TRBJ1-1
CDR3 protein: CAWSPVTEAFF
CDR3 DNA: TGTGCCTGGAGTCCCGTCACTGAAGCTTTCTTT

V gene: TRBV29-1
clone size: -
D gene: -
J gene: TRBJ2-3
CDR3 protein: CSGGGRVTDTQYF
CDR3 DNA: TGCAGCGGTGGGGGCAGGGTGACAGATACGCAGTATTTT

V gene: TRBV5-6
clone size: -
D gene: TRBD1
J gene: TRBJ2-5
CDR3 protein: CASSPRRGQAQETQYF
CDR3 DNA: TGTGCCAGCAGCCCTCGAAGGGGACAGGCGCAAGAGACCCAGTACTTC

V gene: TRBV6-6
clone size: -
D gene: -
J gene: TRBJ1-1
CDR3 protein: CASSDWEMNTEAFF
CDR3 DNA: TGTGCCAGCAGTGATTGGGAAATGAACACTGAAGCTTTCTTT

V gene: TRBV9
clone size: -
D gene: -
J gene: TRBJ1-3
CDR3 protein: CASSVGTSGNTIYF
CDR3 DNA: TGTGCCAGCAGCGTAGGGACCTCTGGAAACACCATATATTTT

V gene: TRBV5-6
clone size: few
D gene: TRBD1
J gene: TRBJ2-7
CDR3 protein: CASSSGTGISYEQYF
CDR3 DNA: TGTGCCAGCAGCTCCGGGACAGGCATATCCTACGAGCAGTACTTC

V gene: TRBV7-9
clone size: -
D gene: -
J gene: TRBJ2-5
CDR3 protein: CASSDYQGRETQYF
CDR3 DNA: TGTGCCAGCAGCGACTATCAGGGAAGAGAGACCCAGTACTTC

V gene: TRBV30
clone size: -
D gene: -
J gene: TRBJ1-2
CDR3 protein: CAWSAGSYGYTF
CDR3 DNA: TGTGCCTGGAGTGCGGGGAGCTATGGCTACACCTTC

V gene: TRBV5-1
clone size: -
D gene: -
J gene: TRBJ2-2
CDR3 protein: CASSSGPEAGELFF
CDR3 DNA: TGCGCCAGCAGCTCCGGGCCCGAAGCCGGGGAGCTGTTTTTT

V gene: TRBV11-3
clone size: few
D gene: -
J gene: TRBJ2-1
CDR3 protein: CASSLGARRDNEQFF
CDR3 DNA: TGTGCCAGCAGCTTAGGGGCTCGCCGCGACAATGAGCAGTTCTTC

V gene: TRBV2
clone size: few
D gene: -
J gene: TRBJ2-5
CDR3 protein: CASKEHVEETQYF
CDR3 DNA: TGTGCCAGCAAGGAACACGTAGAAGAGACCCAGTACTTC